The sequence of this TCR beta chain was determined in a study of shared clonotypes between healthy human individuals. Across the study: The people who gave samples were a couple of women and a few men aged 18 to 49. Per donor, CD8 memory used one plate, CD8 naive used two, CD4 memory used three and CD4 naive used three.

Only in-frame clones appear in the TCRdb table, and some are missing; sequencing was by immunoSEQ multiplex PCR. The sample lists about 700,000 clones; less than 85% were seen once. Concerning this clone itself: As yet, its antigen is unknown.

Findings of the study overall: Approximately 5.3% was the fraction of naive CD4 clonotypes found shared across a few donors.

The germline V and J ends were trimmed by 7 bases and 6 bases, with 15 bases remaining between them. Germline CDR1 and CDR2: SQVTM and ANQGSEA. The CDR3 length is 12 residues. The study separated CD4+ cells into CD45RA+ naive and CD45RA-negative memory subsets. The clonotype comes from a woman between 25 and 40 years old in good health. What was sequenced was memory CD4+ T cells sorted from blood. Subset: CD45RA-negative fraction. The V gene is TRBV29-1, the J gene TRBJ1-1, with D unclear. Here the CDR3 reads CSAALRLSEAFF. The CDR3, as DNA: TGCAGCGCTGCCTTGAGGCTCTCTGAAGCTTTCTTT.